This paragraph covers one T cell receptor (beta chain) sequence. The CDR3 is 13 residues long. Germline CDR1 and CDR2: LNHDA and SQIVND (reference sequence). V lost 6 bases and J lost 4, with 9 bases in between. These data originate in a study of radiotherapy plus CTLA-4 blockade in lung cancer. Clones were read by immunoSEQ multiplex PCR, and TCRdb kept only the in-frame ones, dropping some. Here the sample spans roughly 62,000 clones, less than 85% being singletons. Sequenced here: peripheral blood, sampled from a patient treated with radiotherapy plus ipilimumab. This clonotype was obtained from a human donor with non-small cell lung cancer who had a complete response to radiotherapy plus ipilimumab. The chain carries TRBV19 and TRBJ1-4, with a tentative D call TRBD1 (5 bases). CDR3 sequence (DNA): TGTGCCAGTAGGACAGAGGATAATGAAAAACTGTTTTTT. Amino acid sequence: CASRTEDNEKLFF.